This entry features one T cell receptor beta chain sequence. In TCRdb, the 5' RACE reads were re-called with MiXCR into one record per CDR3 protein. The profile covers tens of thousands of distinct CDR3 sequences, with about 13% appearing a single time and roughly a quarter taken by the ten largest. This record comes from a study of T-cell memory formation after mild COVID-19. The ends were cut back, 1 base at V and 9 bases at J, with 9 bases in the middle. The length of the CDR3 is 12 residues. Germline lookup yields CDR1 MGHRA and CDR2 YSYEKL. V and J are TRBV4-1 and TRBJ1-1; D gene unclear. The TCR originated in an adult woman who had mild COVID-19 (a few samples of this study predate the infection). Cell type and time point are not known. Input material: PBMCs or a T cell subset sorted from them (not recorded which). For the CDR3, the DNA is TGCGCCAGCAGCCAAGGGCCGCTCCAAGCTTTCTTT. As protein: CASSQGPLQAFF.